The rows below give T cell receptor beta chains drawn from one sample of a study of molecular identifiers for immune sequencing clone quantification. TCRdb fed the PCR reads into MiXCR, producing one record per CDR3 protein. Of over 550,000 distinct CDR3 sequences in the sample, 25% were seen once. Sequences were obtained from naive CD8+ T cells from blood, with Jurkat cell RNA spiked in. Receptors originate from a human donor in good health. Some libraries in this study had Jurkat cell RNA spiked in. Both conserved end residues are part of each CDR3. D genes are given only for firm matches. The size field is filled for only some rows; it gives once, few, many or a size class.

D	size	V	J	CDR3	DNA
.	many	TRBV4-3	TRBJ1-1	CASSQETNTEAFF	TGCGCCAGCAGCCAAGAAACGAACACTGAAGCTTTCTTT
TRBD1	many	TRBV2	TRBJ1-5	CASKTGGQPQHF	TGTGCCAGCAAAACAGGGGGTCAGCCCCAGCATTTT
.	many	TRBV29-1	TRBJ2-5	CSVDWRGGEETQYF	TGCAGCGTTGACTGGCGGGGTGGTGAAGAGACCCAGTACTTC
.	.	TRBV6-5	TRBJ2-2	CASSYGSSGNTGVLFF	TGTGCCAGCAGCTACGGATCTTCAGGGAACACCGGGGTGCTGTTTTTT
TRBD1	.	TRBV2	TRBJ2-1	CASRGTPTGFEQFF	TGTGCCAGCAGGGGAACCCCGACAGGGTTTGAGCAGTTCTTC
.	.	TRBV5-3	TRBJ2-3	CASSWGGGGPDTQYF	TGTGCCAGCAGTTGGGGGGGAGGGGGCCCAGATACGCAGTATTTT
.	many	TRBV6-5	TRBJ2-1	CASSYVGGQVFF	TGTGCCAGCAGTTACGTTGGTGGGCAGGTGTTCTTC
.	many	TRBV27	TRBJ2-5	CASSLFPTDQETQYF	TGTGCCAGCAGTTTATTTCCGACAGACCAAGAGACCCAGTACTTC
.	.	TRBV30	TRBJ2-7	CAWSVGPSPLYEQYF	TGTGCCTGGAGTGTCGGTCCCTCGCCCCTCTACGAGCAGTACTTC
.	.	TRBV7-9	TRBJ1-3	CASSLINEGEIPGNTIYF	TGTGCCAGCAGCTTAATAAACGAAGGGGAGATCCCTGGAAACACCATATATTTT
.	many	TRBV4-3	TRBJ1-1	CASSQDTVGGGTEAFF	TGCGCCAGCAGCCAAGATACGGTAGGGGGTGGCACTGAAGCTTTCTTT
.	many	TRBV19	TRBJ1-1	CASSIDLGTEAFF	TGTGCCAGTAGTATAGATTTAGGGACTGAAGCTTTCTTT
TRBD2	many	TRBV5-4	TRBJ2-7	CASSFLAGETYEQYF	TGTGCCAGCAGCTTCTTAGCGGGGGAGACCTACGAGCAGTACTTC
.	few	TRBV9	TRBJ2-1	CASSDRFGATVDNEQFF	TGTGCCAGCAGCGACCGATTTGGGGCGACCGTGGACAATGAGCAGTTCTTC
TRBD1	many	TRBV4-3	TRBJ1-1	CASSQDFRGTANTEAFF	TGCGCCAGCAGCCAAGATTTCAGGGGGACGGCGAACACTGAAGCTTTCTTT
.	many	TRBV9	TRBJ1-1	CASSVDVDPGHRNTEAFF	TGTGCCAGCAGCGTAGATGTGGACCCGGGACACCGGAACACTGAAGCTTTCTTT
.	many	TRBV9	TRBJ1-3	CASSDSISGNTIYF	TGTGCCAGCAGCGATAGTATCTCTGGAAACACCATATATTTT
TRBD1	.	TRBV7-3	TRBJ2-5	CASSSGGAETRYF	TGTGCCAGCAGCTCAGGGGGCGCAGAGACCCGGTACTTC
.	.	TRBV10-3	TRBJ2-7	CAIGESYEQYF	TGTGCCATCGGGGAGTCCTACGAGCAGTACTTC
.	.	TRBV13	TRBJ1-2	CASSLQHLPDYSYTF	TGTGCCAGCAGCTTGCAACACTTGCCCGACTATAGCTACACCTTC
TRBD2	many	TRBV10-3	TRBJ2-3	CAISESTGGIDTQYF	TGTGCCATCAGTGAGTCGACGGGGGGGATAGATACGCAGTATTTT
.	many	TRBV9	TRBJ2-5	CASSYSATTSQETQYF	TGTGCCAGCAGCTATTCCGCCACGACCTCACAAGAGACCCAGTACTTC
TRBD2	few	TRBV5-4	TRBJ2-1	CASSAGTSPPNEQFF	TGTGCCAGCAGCGCCGGGACTAGCCCTCCCAATGAGCAGTTCTTC
.	.	TRBV13	TRBJ2-2	CASRGGVNTGELFF	TGTGCCAGCAGAGGCGGTGTGAACACCGGGGAGCTGTTTTTT
.	.	TRBV20-1	TRBJ2-7	CSARDAIGFSYEQYF	TGCAGTGCTAGAGATGCAATCGGCTTCTCCTACGAGCAGTACTTC
.	many	TRBV4-3	TRBJ2-7	CASSQDLAYEQYF	TGCGCCAGCAGCCAAGATCTGGCCTACGAGCAGTACTTC
TRBD1	many	TRBV4-3	TRBJ1-3	CASSQDTGDSDTIYF	TGCGCCAGCAGCCAAGACACAGGGGATAGTGACACCATATATTTT
TRBD2	many	TRBV9	TRBJ2-7	CASSVNPTSPGVQYEQYF	TGTGCCAGCAGCGTCAACCCGACTAGCCCGGGGGTTCAATACGAGCAGTACTTC
TRBD2	.	TRBV3-1	TRBJ2-3	CASSQESPGLAATWDTQYF	TGTGCCAGCAGCCAAGAATCGCCGGGACTAGCGGCGACATGGGATACGCAGTATTTT
.	.	TRBV27	TRBJ2-1	CASSSTGIEQFF	TGTGCCAGCAGTTCCACAGGGATTGAGCAGTTCTTC
.	few	TRBV25-1	TRBJ1-4	CASSEGSINEKLFF	TGTGCCAGCAGTGAAGGGTCGATTAATGAAAAACTGTTTTTT
.	many	TRBV6-5	TRBJ1-2	CASSYRDGGYTF	TGTGCCAGCAGTTACAGGGATGGAGGCTACACCTTC
.	many	TRBV7-9	TRBJ2-7	CASSLGLDRGEQYF	TGTGCCAGCAGCTTAGGACTAGATCGGGGCGAGCAGTACTTC
.	many	TRBV6-2/TRBV6-3	TRBJ2-7	CASSYSAQGEQYF	TGTGCCAGCAGTTACTCGGCCCAGGGCGAGCAGTACTTC
.	few	TRBV4-1	TRBJ1-3	CASSQDLTSPWDTIYF	TGCGCCAGCAGCCAAGATTTGACTTCCCCCTGGGACACCATATATTTT
TRBD1	.	TRBV6-1	TRBJ1-1	CASSEDRRHWDTEAFF	TGTGCCAGCAGTGAGGACAGGCGGCACTGGGACACTGAAGCTTTCTTT
TRBD2	few	TRBV12-3/TRBV12-4	TRBJ2-1	CASSPGTSGGLRGEQLF	TGTGCCAGCAGCCCCGGGACTAGCGGGGGGCTGAGAGGTGAGCAGCTCTTC
.	few	TRBV4-2	TRBJ2-3	CASSQDWDASTDTQYF	TGCGCCAGCAGCCAAGACTGGGACGCTAGCACAGATACGCAGTATTTT
TRBD2	.	TRBV6-5	TRBJ2-3	CASSGAGGNTDTQYF	TGTGCCAGCAGTGGAGCGGGGGGAAACACAGATACGCAGTATTTT
.	.	TRBV11-2	TRBJ2-7	CASSLDPTGPEQYF	TGTGCCAGCAGCTTAGATCCGACGGGACCTGAGCAGTACTTC
TRBD1	many	TRBV7-9	TRBJ2-2	CASSGQDFATKLFF	TGTGCCAGCAGCGGACAGGATTTCGCCACGAAGCTGTTTTTT